This T cell receptor beta chain was identified during a study of regulatory T cells in long-lasting Graves disease. Overall study: Antithyroid drug exposure in newly diagnosed Graves' patients had lasted under 3 months. Points from the study as a whole: When disease was persistent, TRBV28, TRBJ1-2 and TRBJ2-5 were the favored segments. Less diverse TCR repertoires were seen in persistent Graves' patients than in newly diagnosed ones.

This clonotype showed up many times. What it binds is unknown. Building of the TCR beta libraries involved iRepertoire HTBI primers and Arm-PCR of CDR3 regions. TCRdb reprocessed the multiplex PCR reads via MiXCR and lists one record per CDR3 protein. Of about 320,000 distinct CDR3 sequences listed, 15% to 20% are singletons. This CDR3 spans 13 amino acids. Germline V gene sequence: CDR1 MDHEN, CDR2 SYDVKM. V was clipped by 7 bases and J by 5 bases; unmatched bases: 7. Time point indicated: newly diagnosed GD, antithyroid drugs for less than 3 months. From PBMCs, RNA was extracted and then used to make the TCR library.

The rearrangement joins TRBV28 to TRBJ2-7, with 8 bases that match TRBD1. The material was peripheral blood mononuclear cells (PBMCs), obtained at new diagnosis, from a patient treated with antithyroid drugs. The clonotype was recovered from a female donor with Graves disease. CDR3 in amino acids: CASTQQGVHEQYF. The CDR3 region has the DNA TGTGCCAGCACCCAACAGGGGGTCCACGAGCAGTACTTC.